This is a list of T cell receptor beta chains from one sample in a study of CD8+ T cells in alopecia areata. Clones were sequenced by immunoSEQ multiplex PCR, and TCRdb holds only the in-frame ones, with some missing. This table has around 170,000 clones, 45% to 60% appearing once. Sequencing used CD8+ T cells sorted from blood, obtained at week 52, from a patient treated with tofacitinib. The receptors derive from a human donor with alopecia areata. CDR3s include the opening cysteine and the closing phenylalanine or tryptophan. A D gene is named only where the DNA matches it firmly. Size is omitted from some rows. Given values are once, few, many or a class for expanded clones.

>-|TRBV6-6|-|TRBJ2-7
TGTGCCAGCAGTTACGGAGAGTACGAGCAGTACTTC
CASSYGEYEQYF
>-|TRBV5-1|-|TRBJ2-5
TGCGCCAGCAGCCCCGACGGCAACCAAGAGACCCAGTACTTC
CASSPDGNQETQYF
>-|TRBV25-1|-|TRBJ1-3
TGTGCCAGCAAGGGGATCTCTGGAAACACCATATATTTT
CASKGISGNTIYF
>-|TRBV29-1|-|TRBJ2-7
TGCAGCGTTGTAGGCGAATACGAGCAGTACTTC
CSVVGEYEQYF
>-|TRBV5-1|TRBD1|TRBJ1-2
TGCGCCAGCAGCATCGACAGGGCCCCCCTCTATGGCTACACCTTC
CASSIDRAPLYGYTF
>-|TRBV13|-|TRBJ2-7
TGTGCCAGCAGCTTGACGGACGGAGTCTCCCACGAGCAGTACTTC
CASSLTDGVSHEQYF
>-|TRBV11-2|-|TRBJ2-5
TGTGCCAGCAGCTTAGTGTTAGGGGGGACAGAGCAAGAGACCCAGTACTTC
CASSLVLGGTEQETQYF
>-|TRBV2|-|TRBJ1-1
TGTGCCAGCAGTCACCGCTACACTGAAGCTTTCTTT
CASSHRYTEAFF
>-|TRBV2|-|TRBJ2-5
TGTGCCAGCACAGCGGAAGAGACCCAGTACTTC
CASTAEETQYF
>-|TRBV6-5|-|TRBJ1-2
TGTGCCAGCAGAACTACAGGGAACTATGGCTACACCTTC
CASRTTGNYGYTF
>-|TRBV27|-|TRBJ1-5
TGTGCCAGCAGTCTCGGGTTCAATCAGCCCCAGCATTTT
CASSLGFNQPQHF
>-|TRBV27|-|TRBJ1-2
TGTGCCAGCAGTTTAACAACCGGGGCTGGCAGGAGGTATGGCTACACCTTC
CASSLTTGAGRRYGYTF
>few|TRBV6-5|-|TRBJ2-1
TGTGCCAGCAGCCCTATATCCTCCTACAATGAGCAGTTCTTC
CASSPISSYNEQFF
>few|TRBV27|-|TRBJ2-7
TGTGCCAGCAGTCCCCCAGCCGGGGCCACGAGGGAGCAGTACTTC
CASSPPAGATREQYF
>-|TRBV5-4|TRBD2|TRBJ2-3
TGTGCCAGCAGCCCGGAGCTAGCGGGGGGCCCGACAGATACGCAGTATTTT
CASSPELAGGPTDTQYF
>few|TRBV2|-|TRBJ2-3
TGTGCCAGCGGGAGGACAGATTTGGCAGATACGCAGTATTTT
CASGRTDLADTQYF
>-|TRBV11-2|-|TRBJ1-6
TGTGCCAGCAGCCCCCTGACAGATCATAATTCACCCCTCCACTTT
CASSPLTDHNSPLHF
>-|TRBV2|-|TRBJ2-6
TGTGCCAGCAGCCACCAGGACAGTCACTCTGGGGCCAACGTCCTGACTTTC
CASSHQDSHSGANVLTF
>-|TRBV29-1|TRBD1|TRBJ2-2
TGCAGCGTTGAGCCGGGACAGGGAAGGGGGGAGCTGTTTTTT
CSVEPGQGRGELFF
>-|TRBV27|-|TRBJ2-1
TGTGCCAGCAGTTCTCGGACAGTGGGCAATGAGCAGTTCTTC
CASSSRTVGNEQFF
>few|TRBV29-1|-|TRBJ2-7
TGCAGCGTTGTAGGCACAGCCTACGAGCAGTACTTC
CSVVGTAYEQYF
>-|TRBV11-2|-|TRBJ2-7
TGTGCCAGCAGCCATTCAACAGAGCAGTACTTC
CASSHSTEQYF
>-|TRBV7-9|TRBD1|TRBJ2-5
TGTGCCAGCAGCTTACGGCCAGGGGGCGAACTGGGGGCCCAGTACTTC
CASSLRPGGELGAQYF
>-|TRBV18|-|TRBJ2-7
TGTGCCAGCTCACCACCGCTGGGTTGGGATAAAGACGAGCAGTACTTC
CASSPPLGWDKDEQYF
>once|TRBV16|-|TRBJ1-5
TGTGCCAGCAGCCTCCTGGGGGTTCATCAGCCCCAGCATTTT
CASSLLGVHQPQHF
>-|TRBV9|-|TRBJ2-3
TGTGCCAGCAGCGTCGACGGCGGCACCCGTGGCACAGATACGCAGTATTTT
CASSVDGGTRGTDTQYF
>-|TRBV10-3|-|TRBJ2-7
TGTGCCGCCCGGGACCTAAGCTCCTACGAGCAGTACTTC
CAARDLSSYEQYF
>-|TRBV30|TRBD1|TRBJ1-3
TGTGCCTACTCCCGGGACAGCGAAAACACCATATATTTT
CAYSRDSENTIYF
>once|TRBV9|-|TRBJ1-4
TGTGCCAGCAGCCCGACCGATTTTTCGGCGGAAAAACTGTTTTTT
CASSPTDFSAEKLFF
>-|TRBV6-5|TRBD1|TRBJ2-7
TGTGCCAGCAGCCGGGACAGATACGAGCAGTACTTC
CASSRDRYEQYF
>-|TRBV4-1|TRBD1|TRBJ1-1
TGCGCCAGCAGCTCACAGACAGGGAAGAACACTGAAGCTTTCTTT
CASSSQTGKNTEAFF
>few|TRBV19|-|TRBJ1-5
TGTGCCAGTACCTTCCTCTGGGGGGCTGAACAGCCCCAGCATTTT
CASTFLWGAEQPQHF
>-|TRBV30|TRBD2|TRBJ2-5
TGTGCCTGGAGTGTGCCGGGACTAGCGGGGGATGGGGAGACCCAGTACTTC
CAWSVPGLAGDGETQYF
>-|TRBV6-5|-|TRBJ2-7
TGTGCCAGCACCCCCCTAGAGGGCTACGAGCAGTACTTC
CASTPLEGYEQYF
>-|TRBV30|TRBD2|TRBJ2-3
TGTGCCTGGAGTGTAAGCGGGGGGTACACAGATACGCAGTATTTT
CAWSVSGGYTDTQYF
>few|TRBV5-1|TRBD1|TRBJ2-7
TGCGCCAGCAGCCTATCGACAGGGTTTCTCTACGAGCAGTACTTC
CASSLSTGFLYEQYF
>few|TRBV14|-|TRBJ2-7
TGTGCCAGCAGCCAAGAAGGGATCCATCTTTACGAGCAGTACTTC
CASSQEGIHLYEQYF
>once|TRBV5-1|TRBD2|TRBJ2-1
TGCGCCAGCAGCCCCACCCGACTAGCGGGGTACAATGAGCAGTTCTTC
CASSPTRLAGYNEQFF
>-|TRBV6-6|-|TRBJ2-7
TGTGCCAGCAGCGAGGGGATATCGTACGAGCAGTACTTC
CASSEGISYEQYF
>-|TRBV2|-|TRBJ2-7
TGTGCCAGCACAGATGTGGTTGACAACCCCTACGAGCAGTACTTC
CASTDVVDNPYEQYF
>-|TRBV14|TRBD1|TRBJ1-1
TGTGCCAGCAGCCAAGGACAGGGCACTGAAGCTTTCTTT
CASSQGQGTEAFF
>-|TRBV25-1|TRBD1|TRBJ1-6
TGTGCCAGCAGTCCACCGGGACAGGGGAATTCACCCCTCCACTTT
CASSPPGQGNSPLHF
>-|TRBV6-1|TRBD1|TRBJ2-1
TGTGCCAGCAGTGAAAGATGGGACAGCCACAATGAGCAGTTCTTC
CASSERWDSHNEQFF
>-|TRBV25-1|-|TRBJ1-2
TGTGCCAGCAGGGACAGCCACTATGGCTACACCTTC
CASRDSHYGYTF
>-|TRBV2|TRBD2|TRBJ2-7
TGTGCCAGCAGTGAAGTGGCGGGGGGCTCCTACGAGCAGTACTTC
CASSEVAGGSYEQYF
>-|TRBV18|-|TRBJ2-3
TGTGCCAGCTCACCAAGTGATCGCACAGATACGCAGTATTTT
CASSPSDRTDTQYF
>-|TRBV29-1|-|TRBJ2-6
TGCAGCGTTGTCAGCCTGATCTCTGGGGCCAACGTCCTGACTTTC
CSVVSLISGANVLTF
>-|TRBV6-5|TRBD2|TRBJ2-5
TGTGCCAGCAGTCGGGGAGGGCTGGAGACCCAGTACTTC
CASSRGGLETQYF
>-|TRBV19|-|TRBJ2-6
TGTGCCAGTAGTCCGCCGGACAGACTCTCTGGGGCCAACGTCCTGACTTTC
CASSPPDRLSGANVLTF
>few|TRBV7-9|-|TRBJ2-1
TGTGCCAGCAGCTTAGACCAGGGTGTTGAGCAGTTCTTC
CASSLDQGVEQFF
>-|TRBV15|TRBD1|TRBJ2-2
TGTGCCACCAGCAGAGATGTTGGGACAGCCACCGGGGAGCTGTTTTTT
CATSRDVGTATGELFF
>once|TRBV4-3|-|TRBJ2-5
TGCGCCAGCAGCCGAATACTTGAAACCAAAGAGACCCAGTACTTC
CASSRILETKETQYF
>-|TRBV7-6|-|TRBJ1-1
TGTGCCAGCAGCGGACGACAGACCGCTGAAGCTTTCTTT
CASSGRQTAEAFF
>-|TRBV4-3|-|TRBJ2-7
TGCGCCAGCAGCCAAGATTCCCGGGCCGGACTACAGTACGAGCAGTACTTC
CASSQDSRAGLQYEQYF
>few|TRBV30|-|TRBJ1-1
TGTGCCTGGAGCCGAAGGGGACGTCGGACCACTGAAGCTTTCTTT
CAWSRRGRRTTEAFF
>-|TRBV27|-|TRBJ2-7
TGTGCCAGCAGTTTTGAGGTAGGGCCCTACGAGCAGTACTTC
CASSFEVGPYEQYF
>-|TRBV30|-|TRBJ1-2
TGTGCCTGGACAGGGACTCATGGCTACACCTTC
CAWTGTHGYTF
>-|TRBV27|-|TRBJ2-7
TGTGCCAGCAGTTTAGAACCAGGTTGGGGGACCTACGAGCAGTACTTC
CASSLEPGWGTYEQYF
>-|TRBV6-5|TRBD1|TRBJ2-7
TGTGCCAGCAGTTTGGGACAGGGTACCTACGAGCAGTACTTC
CASSLGQGTYEQYF
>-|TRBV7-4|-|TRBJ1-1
TGTGCCAGCAGCCCCAGACAGGCGAACACTGAAGCTTTCTTT
CASSPRQANTEAFF